This T cell receptor (beta chain) was captured by sequencing in a study of cytomegalovirus exposure and HLA in healthy donors. Whole-study findings and limits: The dataset shows that most TCR sequences were rare, while some public TCRs occurred in many donors. Among the CMV-associated chains, a few were confirmed in vitro as specific for CMV antigens.

Measured with immunoSEQ multiplex PCR; TCRdb has only the in-frame clones, and not every one. This sample carries fewer than 90,000 clones, 94% of them seen once, and the ten largest clones take roughly 3.4%. Germline lookup yields CDR1 SGHTA and CDR2 FQGNSA. The CDR3 has 16 residues. With 1 base clipped from V and 4 bases from J, the junction kept 6 bases outside the gene matches. This clone was observed a single time. Its antigen is still unknown. The gene calls are TRBV7-2 and TRBJ1-3; 8 positions agree with TRBD1. The sequenced material came from PBMCs. The sequence came from a woman younger than 30 in good health and CMV-seropositive. CDR3 nucleotides: TGTGCCAGCAGCTTAGTGGGGACAGGCTCCGGAAACACCATATATTTT. The encoded protein is CASSLVGTGSGNTIYF.